This passage covers 25 T cell receptor beta chains from one sample sequenced in a study of T cells after yellow fever vaccination. TCRdb redid the calling of the 5' RACE reads with MiXCR, one entry per CDR3 protein. Of approximately 250,000 distinct CDR3 sequences detected, about 3.9% appear once; the ten largest clones hold around 20%. Here the sequenced sample was PBMCs, taken 15 days after the yellow fever booster vaccination. Every receptor here comes from a man between 18 and 35 years old who received the YFV17D yellow fever vaccine.

The chain is built from TRBV30 and TRBJ2-2; D possibly uses TRBD1 or TRBD2 (5 bases each). This CDR3 comprises 13 residues. The germline V gene encodes CDR1 GTSNPN and CDR2 SVGIG (reference sequence). V was trimmed by 5 bases and J by 4 bases, leaving 11 bases between them. CDR3 protein: CAWCPGTTGELFF. Here the CDR3 DNA reads TGTGCCTGGTGTCCAGGGACCACCGGGGAGCTGTTTTTT.

This clonotype was observed many times. The V gene is TRBV29-1, the J gene TRBJ1-1; D is unresolved. This CDR3 comprises 13 residues. The germline CDR1 and CDR2 sequences are SQVTM and ANQGSEA. Trimming pared 7 bases from V and 2 bases from J, leaving 14 bases between. CDR3 protein: CSARPNSNTEAFF. The DNA of the CDR3 is TGCAGCGCCCGCCCTAACTCCAACACTGAAGCTTTCTTT.

This clonotype occurred many times. The genes are TRBV7-9 and TRBJ1-2; D is uncertain. The CDR3 sequence is 18 residues long. In germline, CDR1 is SEHNR, CDR2 FQNEAQ (reference sequence). V dropped 5 bases and J dropped 0 bases, with 22 bases sitting between them. CDR3 nucleotide sequence: TGTGCCAGCAGCCCATCGGGCTTTAAACACAGAGCTAACTATGGCTACACCTTC. This gives the protein CASSPSGFKHRANYGYTF.

This clonotype was detected ten times or more. This rearrangement joins TRBV10-3 to TRBJ1-4; a possible D gene is TRBD1 (5 bases). Trimming removed 0 bases from V and 8 bases from J, with 13 bases in between. Germline V gene lookup returns CDR1 ENHRY and CDR2 SYGVKD. The CDR3 is made up of 15 amino acids. CDR3 protein: CAISESRGTVEKLFF. In DNA, the CDR3 is TGTGCCATCAGTGAGTCGAGAGGGACTGTAGAAAAACTGTTTTTT.

This clonotype was counted many times. This chain connects TRBV18 to TRBJ2-7; D uncertain. Trimming removed 6 bases at V and 3 bases at J, with 12 bases between. The CDR3 totals 13 residues. Germline V CDR1 and CDR2: KGHSH, LQKENI. CDR3 bases: TGTGCCAGCTCCTCCGACGTACTCTACGAGCAGTACGTC. It translates to CASSSDVLYEQYV.

The rearrangement links TRBV3-1 to TRBJ1-2; D not resolved. Germline V gene sequence: CDR1 LGHDT, CDR2 YNNKEL (reference sequence). The CDR3 extends over 15 amino acids. Trimming pared 4 bases from V and 1 base from J, leaving 13 bases between. CDR3 bases: TGTGCCAGCAGCCCCACAGACCTCGTTAACTATGGCTACACCTTC. Amino acids: CASSPTDLVNYGYTF.

This clonotype has at least ten counts. Here the CDR3 reads CASSKSGGIPYEQYV. CDR3 DNA: TGTGCCAGCAGCAAATCGGGTGGGATACCTTACGAGCAGTACGTC. The chain links TRBV21-1 to TRBJ2-7. TRBV21-1 is termed a pseudogene. The CDR3 length is 15 residues.

This chain links TRBV27 with TRBJ1-5; D is undetermined. V lost 2 bases, J lost 4 bases, and 9 bases lay in between. CDR1 is MNHEY and CDR2 is SMNVEV in the germline V gene (reference sequence). This CDR3 has 14 amino acids. In DNA form, the CDR3 reads TGTGCCAGCAGTTTAAGGGCAGGTAATCAGCCCCAGCATTTT. This translates into CASSLRAGNQPQHF.

Ten or more counts support this clonotype. The J gene is TRBJ2-7, the V gene TRBV5-6; the match to TRBD1 covers 7 bases. CDR1 is SGHDT, CDR2 YYEEEE, per germline. V was pared by 4 bases and J by 5 bases, with 6 bases of the junction left unmatched. CDR3 length: 13 amino acids. CDR3 bases: TGTGCCAGCAGCGTGACAGGGATCGACGAGCAGTACTTC. This codes for CASSVTGIDEQYF.

This sequence joins TRBV2 and TRBJ1-1; a possible D gene is TRBD1 (5 bases). The CDR3 totals 11 residues. Germline assignment: CDR1 SNHLY and CDR2 FYNNEI. Trimming cost V 6 bases and J 10 bases, with 12 bases left between them. Here the CDR3 DNA reads TGTGCCAGCAGATACGACAGAGGAGCTTTCTTT. It yields the protein CASRYDRGAFF.

This clonotype occurred many times. The genes are TRBV4-3 and TRBJ2-6; D uncertain. There are 16 residues in the CDR3. The germline gives CDR1 LGHNA, CDR2 YSLEER. V dropped 0 bases and J dropped 0 bases, with 6 bases sitting between them. The CDR3 DNA reads as TGCGCCAGCAGCCAAGATATAAGCTCTGGGGCCAACGTCCTGACTTTC. Translating gives CASSQDISSGANVLTF.

V is TRBV5-1 and J is TRBJ1-6, with 9 bases matching TRBD1. J lost 6 bases, V lost 2 bases, and 6 bases had no gene match. This CDR3 region has 16 residues. CDR1 and CDR2 from the germline V gene are SGHRS and YFSETQ. The CDR3 DNA reads as TGCGCCAGCAGCTTAACAGGGGGCTCGGGTAATTCACCCCTCCACTTT. Translation gives CASSLTGGSGNSPLHF. Drawing the rest from reference TRBV5-1 and TRBJ1-6, the complete variable domain is KAGVTQTPRYLIKTRGQQVTLSCSPISGHRSVSWYQQTPGQGLQFLFEYFSETQRNKGNFPGRFSGRQFSNSRSEMNVSTLELGDSALYLCASSLTGGSGNSPLHFGNGTRLTVT.

Many counts were recorded for this clonotype. The chain uses TRBV27 and TRBJ2-2; TRBD1 matches 9 bases. With V trimmed by 7 bases and J by 5 bases, 5 bases remained unmatched. This CDR3 spans 14 amino acids. Germline lookup yields CDR1 MNHEY and CDR2 SMNVEV (reference sequence). This CDR3 reads CASNRQGETGELFF. The CDR3 DNA sequence: TGTGCCAGCAACCGACAGGGGGAAACCGGGGAGCTGTTTTTT.

The chain uses TRBV12-3 or TRBV12-4 and TRBJ1-6; D may be TRBD1 (5 bases). V was clipped by 5 bases and J by 10 bases, with 15 bases between them. This CDR3 is built from 14 residues. DNA of the CDR3: TGTGCCAGCAGTCCGACGGGAGGGGTATCACCCCTCCACTTT. Its protein product is CASSPTGGVSPLHF.

This clonotype was seen repeatedly, ten times or more. This chain connects TRBV20-1 to TRBJ2-5; 8 positions match TRBD1. CDR3 length: 13 amino acids. Trimming at V came to 7 bases and at J to 5 bases, leaving 9 bases not matched to a gene. Germline values: CDR1 DFQATT, CDR2 SNEGSKA (reference sequence). The CDR3 bases are TGCAGTGTCAAGAGGACAGGGCGGGAGACCCAGTACTTC. Translation: CSVKRTGRETQYF.

This clonotype was observed many times. The CDR3 spells CAWSVSGGSTDTQYF. CDR3 DNA: TGTGCCTGGAGTGTAAGCGGGGGTAGCACAGATACGCAGTATTTT. J is TRBJ2-3 and V is TRBV30; 8 bases line up with TRBD2. The length of the CDR3 is 15 residues. The germline V gene has CDR1 GTSNPN and CDR2 SVGIG (reference sequence). Losses at the gene ends were 0 bases for V and 0 bases for J; bases not matched to a gene: 2. Based on the CDR3 plus reference TRBV30 and TRBJ2-3, the full variable domain is SQTIHQWPATLVQPVGSPLSLECTVEGTSNPNLYWYRQAAGRGLQLLFYSVGIGQISSEVPQNLSASRPQDRQFILSSKKLLLSDSGFYLCAWSVSGGSTDTQYFGPGTRLTVL.

This clonotype was picked up a small number of times. This chain connects TRBV18 to TRBJ1-6; unclear D gene. CDR3 length: 15 amino acids. Trimming pared 6 bases from V and 7 bases from J, leaving 16 bases between. Germline CDR1 and CDR2: KGHSH and LQKENI. Written as DNA, the CDR3 is TGTGCCAGCTCCCAACACGGGGTCGAGAATTCACCCCTCCACTTT. Amino acid sequence: CASSQHGVENSPLHF.

The chain joins TRBV9 to TRBJ2-4; D may match TRBD1 or TRBD2 (6 bases each). V was cut by 0 bases and J by 10 bases, with 14 bases left in between. CDR3 length equals 14 residues. The V gene's germline CDR1 is SGDLS and CDR2 YYNGEE. CDR3 nucleotide sequence: TGTGCCAGCAGCGTAGGGGGGGCTTCAGGGATTCAGTACTTC. Translated: CASSVGGASGIQYF.

This clonotype was detected ten times or more. V is TRBV5-1 and J is TRBJ2-7; unclear D gene. Germline assignment: CDR1 SGHRS and CDR2 YFSETQ. The CDR3 covers 13 residues. Trimming removed 6 bases at V and 3 bases at J, with 13 bases between. CDR3 loop: CASKPTPIYEQYV. CDR3 sequence (DNA): TGCGCCAGCAAGCCTACACCGATCTACGAGCAGTACGTC.

This clonotype was recorded a few times. The chain joins TRBV6-5 to TRBJ1-2; D may be TRBD1 (5 bases). Between the trimmed V and J ends, which lost 4 bases and 6 bases, there was a span of 9 bases. The CDR3 runs 12 residues. Looked up from germline, CDR1 is MNHEY and CDR2 is SVGAGI. CDR3 loop: CASSSTTDGYTF. DNA of the CDR3: TGTGCCAGCAGTTCGACGACAGATGGCTACACCTTC.

Many counts were recorded for this clonotype. The chain couples TRBV18 to TRBJ2-2; no clear D. Germline V lookup: CDR1 KGHSH, CDR2 LQKENI. Trimming took off 3 bases at V and 13 bases at J, with 9 bases between the two ends. The length of the CDR3 is 11 residues. CDR3 DNA sequence: TGTGCCAGCTCACCTATGGACGGGCTGTTTTTT. Its translation: CASSPMDGLFF. Variable domain in full (rest from reference TRBV18 and TRBJ2-2): NAGVMQNPRHLVRRRGQEARLRCSPMKGHSHVYWYRQLPEEGLKFMVYLQKENIIDESGMPKERFSAEFPKEGPSILRIQQVVRGDSAAYFCASSPMDGLFFGEGSRLTVL.

The sample holds a few counts of this clonotype. V is TRBV4-1 and J is TRBJ2-1; D ambiguous. The CDR3 sequence is 14 residues long. Trimming took off 0 bases at V and 7 bases at J, with 10 bases between the two ends. Per the germline V gene, CDR1 is MGHRA and CDR2 is YSYEKL. The CDR3, as DNA: TGCGCCAGCAGCCAAGATCAGGCTGGGAATGAGCAGTTCTTC. It yields the protein CASSQDQAGNEQFF.

This clonotype occurred many times. The chain has TRBV6-5 and TRBJ1-2; D is unclear. The V end lost 0 bases, the J end lost 8 bases, and 13 bases lay between the germline ends. The CDR3 loop spans 14 amino acids. Germline V gene data show CDR1 as MNHEY and CDR2 as SVGAGI. The CDR3 DNA is TGTGCCAGCAGTTACTCCGTCAGGACGGGAGGCTACACCTTC. Its translation: CASSYSVRTGGYTF.

This clonotype was found many times. The chain combines TRBV5-5 with TRBJ2-5; no reliable D call. Germline assignment: CDR1 SGHKS and CDR2 YYEKEE (reference sequence). The length of the CDR3 is 13 residues. The germline V and J ends were trimmed by 3 bases and 5 bases, with 11 bases remaining between them. CDR3: CASSWTFRETQYF. In DNA form, the CDR3 reads TGTGCCAGCAGCTGGACGTTTCGGGAGACCCAGTACTTC.

This chain connects TRBV12-3 or TRBV12-4 to TRBJ1-4; D not resolved. The V gene lost 1 base and the J gene lost 7 bases, with 10 bases spanning the gap. The CDR3 has 14 residues. DNA of the CDR3: TGTGCCAGCAGTTTAGTTGGGTCGGCTGAAAAACTGTTTTTT. Amino acids: CASSLVGSAEKLFF.